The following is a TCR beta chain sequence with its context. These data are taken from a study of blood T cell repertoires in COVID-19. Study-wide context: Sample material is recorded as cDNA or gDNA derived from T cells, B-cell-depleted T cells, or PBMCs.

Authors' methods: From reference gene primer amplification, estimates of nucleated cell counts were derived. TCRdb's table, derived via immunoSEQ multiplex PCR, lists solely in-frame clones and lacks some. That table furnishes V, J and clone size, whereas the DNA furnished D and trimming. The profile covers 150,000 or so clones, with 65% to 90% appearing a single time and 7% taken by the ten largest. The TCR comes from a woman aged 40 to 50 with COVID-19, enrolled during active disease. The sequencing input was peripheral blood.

This chain's CDR3 is CASSPDMTGNTIYF. The CDR3 DNA is TGTGCCAGCAGTCCCGACATGACTGGAAACACCATATATTTT. The rearrangement uses TRBV6-6 and TRBJ1-3; D is ambiguous. V lost 5 bases and J lost 2, with 10 bases in between. Germline assignment: CDR1 MNHNY and CDR2 SVGAGI (reference sequence). This CDR3 is 14 amino acids long.